Listed below are T cell receptor beta chains from one sample, sequenced in a study of CD8 T cells in Susac syndrome. TCRdb analysed the immunoSEQ multiplex PCR reads with MiXCR anew, one entry per CDR3 protein. The sample has some 400,000 distinct CDR3 sequences, approximately 85% seen once. Sequences were obtained from CD8+ T cells from PBMCs. These receptors originate from a human donor with multiple sclerosis. The CDR3 runs from the conserved cysteine through the conserved F or W. The D gene is left open where the match is weak. Only part of the rows carry a size: once, few, many, or a class if the clone is expanded.

v_gene: TRBV5-1
d_gene: TRBD2
j_gene: TRBJ2-1
len: 17
abundance: NA
CDR3aa: CASSLERGEYSYNEQFF
CDR3nt: TGCGCCAGCAGCTTGGAACGGGGGGAATACTCCTACAATGAGCAGTTCTTC

v_gene: TRBV12-3/TRBV12-4
d_gene: NA
j_gene: TRBJ1-1
len: 13
abundance: NA
CDR3aa: CASSPGTLLEAFF
CDR3nt: TGTGCCAGCAGTCCTGGGACGCTACTTGAAGCTTTCTTT

v_gene: TRBV19
d_gene: TRBD1
j_gene: TRBJ1-5
len: 15
abundance: NA
CDR3aa: CASSTWTGWDQPQHF
CDR3nt: TGTGCCAGTAGTACCTGGACAGGGTGGGATCAGCCCCAGCATTTT

v_gene: TRBV11-2
d_gene: NA
j_gene: TRBJ1-1
len: 16
abundance: once
CDR3aa: CASSIFGLLWDTEAFF
CDR3nt: TGTGCCAGCAGTATCTTCGGACTCTTGTGGGACACTGAAGCTTTCTTT

v_gene: TRBV12-3/TRBV12-4
d_gene: NA
j_gene: TRBJ2-3
len: 14
abundance: NA
CDR3aa: CASTTHVVADTQYF
CDR3nt: TGTGCCAGCACCACCCATGTAGTGGCAGATACGCAGTATTTT

v_gene: TRBV10-3
d_gene: NA
j_gene: TRBJ2-3
len: 16
abundance: once
CDR3aa: CAISESRGFYTDTQYF
CDR3nt: TGTGCCATCAGTGAGTCTAGGGGGTTCTACACAGATACGCAGTATTTT

v_gene: TRBV7-9
d_gene: NA
j_gene: TRBJ2-7
len: 14
abundance: NA
CDR3aa: CASSSGHLPYEQYF
CDR3nt: TGTGCCAGCAGCTCGGGACACCTGCCCTACGAGCAGTACTTC

v_gene: TRBV27
d_gene: NA
j_gene: TRBJ2-7
len: 13
abundance: NA
CDR3aa: CASSYGSTYEQYF
CDR3nt: TGTGCCAGCTCTTACGGGAGTACCTACGAGCAGTACTTC

v_gene: TRBV12-3/TRBV12-4
d_gene: NA
j_gene: TRBJ1-5
len: 14
abundance: NA
CDR3aa: CASGWTGPEQPQHF
CDR3nt: TGTGCCAGCGGGTGGACTGGTCCTGAACAGCCCCAGCATTTT

v_gene: TRBV19
d_gene: NA
j_gene: TRBJ1-2
len: 13
abundance: NA
CDR3aa: CASSTLTVEGYTF
CDR3nt: TGTGCCAGTAGTACCCTGACAGTCGAGGGCTACACCTTC

v_gene: TRBV9
d_gene: TRBD1
j_gene: TRBJ1-2
len: 13
abundance: NA
CDR3aa: CASSAGDSYGYTF
CDR3nt: TGTGCCAGCAGCGCGGGGGACAGCTATGGCTACACCTTC

v_gene: TRBV7-9
d_gene: NA
j_gene: TRBJ2-1
len: 16
abundance: NA
CDR3aa: CASSAPGHRFGNEQFF
CDR3nt: TGTGCCAGCAGCGCACCGGGACACCGATTTGGGAATGAGCAGTTCTTC

v_gene: TRBV19
d_gene: NA
j_gene: TRBJ2-2
len: 14
abundance: NA
CDR3aa: CASSTGRETGELFF
CDR3nt: TGTGCCAGTAGTACGGGTAGGGAAACCGGGGAGCTGTTTTTT

v_gene: TRBV7-6
d_gene: TRBD2
j_gene: TRBJ2-1
len: 18
abundance: NA
CDR3aa: CASSLTSGGTLKGYEQFF
CDR3nt: TGTGCCAGCAGCTTGACTAGCGGGGGGACCCTCAAAGGGTATGAGCAGTTCTTC

v_gene: TRBV28
d_gene: NA
j_gene: TRBJ2-2
len: 13
abundance: NA
CDR3aa: CASSLRVIGELFF
CDR3nt: TGTGCCAGCAGTTTACGGGTCATCGGGGAGCTGTTTTTT

v_gene: TRBV27
d_gene: TRBD2
j_gene: TRBJ2-7
len: 15
abundance: NA
CDR3aa: CASSSNPSGRGEQYF
CDR3nt: TGTGCCAGCAGTTCCAACCCTAGCGGGAGGGGCGAGCAGTACTTC

v_gene: TRBV5-1
d_gene: NA
j_gene: TRBJ2-6
len: 15
abundance: NA
CDR3aa: CASSLGPNGANVLTF
CDR3nt: TGCGCCAGCAGCTTGGGTCCAAATGGGGCCAACGTCCTGACTTTC

v_gene: TRBV5-5
d_gene: NA
j_gene: TRBJ1-1
len: 13
abundance: few
CDR3aa: CASSPDTNTEAFF
CDR3nt: TGTGCCAGCAGCCCCGACACGAACACTGAAGCTTTCTTT

v_gene: TRBV6-1
d_gene: TRBD1
j_gene: TRBJ1-2
len: 14
abundance: once
CDR3aa: CASSEVGQGAGYTF
CDR3nt: TGTGCCAGCAGTGAAGTTGGTCAGGGGGCTGGCTACACCTTC

v_gene: TRBV29-1
d_gene: NA
j_gene: TRBJ2-5
len: 12
abundance: NA
CDR3aa: CSVNQGKETQYF
CDR3nt: TGCAGCGTTAACCAGGGAAAAGAGACCCAGTACTTC

v_gene: TRBV4-1
d_gene: TRBD1
j_gene: TRBJ2-7
len: 15
abundance: NA
CDR3aa: CASSRDRLSSYEQYF
CDR3nt: TGCGCCAGCAGCCGGGACAGGCTAAGCTCCTACGAGCAGTACTTC

v_gene: TRBV5-1
d_gene: TRBD2
j_gene: TRBJ2-3
len: 18
abundance: NA
CDR3aa: CASSPINRTSLRGDTQYF
CDR3nt: TGCGCCAGCAGCCCGATAAATCGGACTAGCCTGAGGGGGGATACGCAGTATTTT

v_gene: TRBV6-5
d_gene: TRBD1
j_gene: TRBJ2-1
len: 15
abundance: NA
CDR3aa: CASSYLRDRGYEQFF
CDR3nt: TGTGCCAGCAGTTACCTTCGGGACAGGGGATATGAGCAGTTCTTC

v_gene: TRBV27
d_gene: TRBD2
j_gene: TRBJ2-7
len: 15
abundance: NA
CDR3aa: CASSSLGGAPYEQYF
CDR3nt: TGTGCCAGCAGTTCCCTCGGGGGGGCCCCCTACGAGCAGTACTTC